This T cell receptor (beta chain) stems from a study of blood T cells in healthy people across ages. A note on this clonotype: Its antigen is unknown.

The CDR3 totals 16 residues. The J segment lost 9 bases and the V segment lost 0 bases, leaving 11 bases of the junction unmatched. The germline V gene has CDR1 DFQATT and CDR2 SNEGSKA (reference sequence). With a J-beta primer mix and a sample-barcoded 5' primer, a second PCR ran about 7 to 12 cycles. Every individual sample yielded 2.5 million or more paired-end reads (each containing CDR3). TCRdb re-called the 5' RACE reads through MiXCR, storing one row per CDR3 protein. The profile covers around 850,000 distinct CDR3 sequences, with about 36% appearing a single time and approximately 13% taken by the ten largest. Notes on the study in general: Unknown CMV status may confound age-related changes in expanded clones. Estimates of diversity drawn from one million T cells were considered underestimates. With naive T cell percentage, TCR beta diversity showed a strong correlation.

Sequencing used blood. This receptor was taken from a man aged 18 to 35 in good health. This rearrangement joins TRBV20-1 to TRBJ1-6; TRBD1 matches at 7 bases. CDR3: CSARDAPTGRGSPLHF. Here the CDR3 DNA reads TGCAGTGCTAGAGATGCCCCGACAGGGAGGGGTTCACCCCTCCACTTT.